The clone carrying this T cell receptor (beta chain) was seen more than once but under ten times. The data belong to a study of T cells in Graves' hyperthyroidism and ophthalmopathy. The source material, RNA transcripts, was used to amplify TCR beta CDR3 regions. With the HTBI primer set, the TCR CDR3 went through a first round of RT-PCR. TCRdb re-derived calls from the multiplex PCR reads in MiXCR, one entry per CDR3 protein. The table records approximately 600,000 distinct CDR3 sequences, around 21% of them present only once. CDR1 is KGHDR, CDR2 SFDVKD, per germline. J lost 4 bases, V lost 3 bases, and 3 bases had no gene match. The CDR3 length is 15 residues.

The sample comprised blood. This sequence joins TRBV24-1 and TRBJ2-1, with 9 bases aligning to TRBD2. This receptor was obtained from a man aged 25 to 40 with Graves' ophthalmopathy. CDR3 DNA sequence: TGTGCCACCAGTGATCCTAGCGGGAATTACAATGAGCAGTTCTTC. Translating it yields CATSDPSGNYNEQFF.